One sample yielded the 12 T cell receptor beta chains listed below, sequenced in a study of CD8+CD57+ T cells in acquired aplastic anemia. The study profiled TCR beta VDJ and CDR3 using genomic DNA as template. TCRdb processed the reads anew with MiXCR; each CDR3 protein has one entry. The table shows 100,000 to 150,000 distinct CDR3 sequences, with more than 35% occurring only once. Sequencing was carried out using sorted CD4+, CD8+, or CD8+CD57+ T cells (not recorded which) from PBMCs. The receptors here all came from a human donor in good health, serving as a control.

This clonotype appeared many times. The chain carries TRBV12-3 or TRBV12-4 and TRBJ2-3; perhaps D is TRBD1 or TRBD2 (5 bases each). The CDR3 length is 14 residues. With 7 bases removed from V and 8 bases from J, the gap between germline ends came to 19 bases. As DNA, the CDR3 is TGTGCCAGCACCCGGGACCCGGCAAAGGGTACGCAGTATTTT. Translating it yields CASTRDPAKGTQYF.

This clonotype has at least ten counts. The chain carries TRBV7-7 and TRBJ1-1; no definite D call. Germline loops: CDR1 SSHAT, CDR2 FNYEAQ (reference sequence). The V end lost 5 bases, the J end lost 2 bases, and 12 bases lay between the germline ends. The CDR3 sequence is 14 residues long. CDR3 sequence (DNA): TGTGCCAGCAGCCCTAGTATGGGTAACACTGAAGCTTTCTTT. Translated, it gives CASSPSMGNTEAFF.

V and J are TRBV5-6 and TRBJ1-6; D may be TRBD1 (6 bases). Germline CDR1 reads SGHDT; CDR2 reads YYEEEE. Deletions cut 4 bases from V and 6 bases from J, with 11 bases between. The CDR3 spans 14 residues. CDR3 DNA: TGTGCCAGCAGCCCGACAGGCTCTAATTCACCCCTCCACTTT. The encoded protein is CASSPTGSNSPLHF.

In this sample, this clonotype turned up once. The chain uses TRBV19 and TRBJ2-1, with D perhaps matching TRBD2 (6 bases). V was cut by 5 bases and J by 6 bases, with 26 bases left in between. The CDR3 consists of 18 residues. Germline V lookup: CDR1 LNHDA, CDR2 SQIVND (reference sequence). CDR3 DNA: TGTGCCAGTAGTTTCTCACCGCGGACTATAAGCTCCCGCAATGAGCAGTTCTTC. Translating it yields CASSFSPRTISSRNEQFF.

This clonotype was seen a handful of times. This clone may be a read error of a much larger clone one base away. The gene calls are TRBV2 and TRBJ2-7; TRBD2 is a possible D gene (5 bases). Germline V gene lookup returns CDR1 SNHLY and CDR2 FYNNEI. CDR3 length: 15 residues. Trimming shortened V by 0 bases and J by 7 bases, and 16 bases separated the two germline ends. CDR3 loop: CASSEAGLGSSEQYF. In nucleotides, the CDR3 is TGTGCCAGCAGTGAAGCTGGGCTTGGGAGCTCAGAGCAGTACTTC. The variable domain in full, with the rest retrieved from reference TRBV2 and TRBJ2-7, is EPEVTQTPSHQVTQMGQEVILRCVPISNHLYFYWYRQILGQKVEFLVSFYNNEISEKSEIFDDQFSVERPDGSNFTLKIRSTKLEDSAMYFCASSEAGLGSSEQYFGPGTRLTVT.

This clonotype was counted ten times or more. This sequence joins TRBV7-9 and TRBJ2-2, with D unclear. Germline CDR1 is SEHNR and CDR2 is FQNEAQ (reference sequence). This CDR3 has 14 residues. The germline V and J ends were trimmed by 3 bases and 3 bases, with 8 bases remaining between them. CDR3 amino acids: CASSFTTYTGELFF. The CDR3 DNA follows: TGTGCCAGCAGCTTCACGACCTACACCGGGGAGCTGTTTTTT.

The gene calls are TRBV20-1 and TRBJ1-1; D uncertain. The germline V gene has CDR1 DFQATT and CDR2 SNEGSKA (reference sequence). V was pared by 1 base and J by 3 bases, with 12 bases between. There are 14 residues in the CDR3. Here the CDR3 reads CSARVSGRDTEAFF. For the CDR3, the DNA is TGCAGTGCTAGAGTATCGGGTCGCGACACTGAAGCTTTCTTT.

Details on this clonotype: The junction departs from germline at one end; a sequencing error may be responsible. The V gene is TRBV7-4, the J gene TRBJ1-2; 7 bases align to TRBD1. CDR1 SGHVT and CDR2 SQSDAQ come from the germline V gene. The CDR3 loop spans 15 amino acids. The CDR3 loop is CASSLNFRGDYGCTF. The CDR3 DNA is TGTGCCAGCAGCTTAAATTTCAGGGGGGACTATGGCTGCACCTTC.

This clonotype was detected ten times or more. This rearrangement joins TRBV7-9 to TRBJ2-6; the D gene could be TRBD1 or TRBD2 (5 bases each). The germline CDR1 and CDR2 sequences are SEHNR and FQNEAQ (reference sequence). V dropped 1 base and J dropped 2 bases, with 6 bases sitting between them. The length of the CDR3 is 15 residues. CDR3 nucleotides: TGTGCCAGCAGCTTAGGGGGACCTGGGGCCAACGTCCTGACTTTC. Its protein is CASSLGGPGANVLTF.

With regard to this clonotype: A much larger clone is a single base away; this may be a read error. The chain recombines TRBV6-2 or TRBV6-3 with TRBJ2-3; 7 positions match TRBD1. Trimming cost V 0 bases and J 4 bases; bases outside gene matches: 13. From germline, CDR1 is MNHEY and CDR2 SVGEGT. This CDR3 comprises 18 residues. The CDR3 DNA sequence: TGTGCCAGCAGTTACTCATCATCCGGGACAGAGGGTCCAGATACGCAGTATTTT. Protein sequence: CASSYSSSGTEGPDTQYF.

This clonotype is labeled medium-sized. This chain links TRBV10-3 with TRBJ2-1, with D unclear. The CDR3 is 13 residues long. V lost 3 bases and J lost 5, with 8 bases in between. Looked up from germline, CDR1 is ENHRY and CDR2 is SYGVKD. CDR3 sequence (DNA): TGTGCCATCAGTGACGGTTACAACAATGAGCAGTTCTTC. Its protein product is CAISDGYNNEQFF.

This clonotype was observed a few times. A much bigger clone sits one base away, suggesting this may be a read error. The rearrangement uses TRBV11-2 and TRBJ2-7; 7 bases align to TRBD1. This CDR3 has 15 amino acids. Germline-derived CDR1 and CDR2 are SGHAT and FQNNGV. CDR3 amino acids: CASSLSDRATYVQYF. The CDR3 DNA follows: TGTGCCAGCAGCCTCTCTGACAGGGCTACCTACGTGCAGTACTTC.